This T cell receptor (beta chain) was sequenced for a study of blood T cells in healthy people across ages. Study results and caveats: A roughly linear fall in TCR beta diversity per million T cells was seen with increasing age. Unknown CMV status may confound age-related changes in expanded clones. With unsorted PBMCs, a conclusive comparison of naive versus antigen-experienced cells was not possible.

The J segment lost 2 bases and the V segment lost 0 bases, leaving 6 bases of the junction unmatched. This CDR3 is built from 15 residues. Germline assignment: CDR1 DFQATT and CDR2 SNEGSKA (reference sequence). Alongside a J-beta primer mix, a sample-barcoded 5' primer served in a second PCR lasting about 7 to 11 cycles. TCRdb reanalysed the 5' RACE reads using MiXCR and keeps one entry per CDR3 protein. The sample lists more than 1 million distinct CDR3 sequences, less than 50% occurring once. The table lists this clonotype with a few counts. The antigen is undetermined. The chain has TRBV20-1 and TRBJ2-7; 8 bases align to TRBD2. Sequenced material: blood. This TCR came from an older woman in good health. The CDR3 coding sequence is TGCAGTGCTAGAGATCCGGCGGGAGGCCCCTACGAGCAGTACTTC. Its translation is CSARDPAGGPYEQYF.